The source of this TCR beta chain is a study of T cell repertoires in cytomegalovirus infection. Study-wide background: Indicated by public TCR beta signatures were CMV infection and matching HLA type.

This CDR3 contains 17 residues. Germline V gene lookup returns CDR1 SGHVS and CDR2 FQNEAQ. The ends lost 1 base at V and 0 bases at J; junction bases unmatched: 8. Study-level points and caveats: The cumulative frequency of public TCR beta families identified carriers of CMV plus the relevant HLA. In two of eight donors, the top clonotype was HLA-C-restricted CMV-specific.

TCRdb redid the calling of the reads with MiXCR, one entry per CDR3 protein. The sample yields 350,000 to 550,000 distinct CDR3 sequences, approximately 31% seen once. At least ten counts were recorded for this clonotype. Its target is unknown. V and J are TRBV7-8 and TRBJ1-2, with 7 bases fitting TRBD1. Sequencing used PBMCs. The receptor was isolated from a human donor in good health (CMV status not recorded). Some clones in this sample may be carry-over from other donors' samples. CDR3 amino acids: CASSLEGRGASNYGYTF. In nucleotides, the CDR3 is TGTGCCAGCAGCTTAGAGGGCAGGGGGGCTTCTAACTATGGCTACACCTTC.